This T cell receptor (beta chain) was sequenced in a study of spatial heterogeneity in lung cancer (dated by TCRdb to about 2019). Broadly, across the study: More beta-chain than alpha-chain transcripts were consistently detected, likely reflecting higher beta-chain transcript abundance. In the raw uncorrected reads, each unique combination of TCR and UMI appeared more than ten times on average. In non-small cell lung cancer, the study made a quantitative comparison of TCR alpha and beta repertoires among multiple tumor regions, matched nontumor lung and blood. Nonsynonymous mutation counts, determined by whole-exome sequencing of tumor tissue, were related to features of the TCR repertoire. At surgery, both alpha and beta chains were TCR-sequenced in around 240 tumor regions, about 61 matched nontumor lung samples and a few dozen PBMC samples. Results and caveats for the whole study, not just this receptor: Additional single-cell paired TCR alpha and beta sequencing was considered necessary to confirm, at a functional level, the hypothesis that regional TCRs recognize regional mutations. Ubiquitous expanded tumor TCRs were found in blood more often at tumor resection than at routine follow-up.

The CDR3 has 14 amino acids, counting the end cysteine and phenylalanine. Only CDR3 DNA is held: 42 bases, read in frame from base 1. Per the germline V gene (reference sequence), DFQATT is the CDR1 and SNEGSKA is the CDR2. Unmatched junction bases come to 6, with V trimmed by 5 bases and J by 9 bases. The time point label here, explained by the study, means: sample taken at primary tumor resection. Without any cell sorting, TCR sequencing was performed on whole RNA extracted either from tumor and nontumor lung tissue or from cryopreserved PBMC samples. Samples were obtained from about 69 patients with early-stage, untreated non-small cell lung cancer from the lung TRACERx cohort. Only patients with enough RNA available from two or more tumor regions were chosen for TCR sequencing. In regard to this clonotype: Its antigen is still unknown. Qualities for individual bases were not recorded, and no much larger clone is one base off. A library made for alpha chains picked up this beta chain off target, so its size means little.

Receptor amplification or capture employed 5' RACE. TCRdb names NextSeq 500 as the instrument used. In the TCR library protocol, a unique molecular identifier was attached to each TCR cDNA molecule so that PCR and sequencing errors could be corrected. In the source study's methods: Decombinator tools were used for TCR identification, UMI-based error correction and CDR3 extraction. Expanded TCRs were defined as those above a frequency of 2 per 1,000, corresponding to the top 1% of the tumor frequency distribution. Each repertoire was subsampled 100 times to 5,000 TCRs, after which Renyi diversity was computed with the R vegan package. CDR3 similarity networks were built from amino acid triplet string-kernel similarity, connecting CDR3s with pairwise similarity above 0.82. In-frame beta chains were kept once TCRdb had trimmed the public reads at Q25 with fastp and called clones with MiXCR. Entries are consolidated by CDR3 protein sequence, retaining the most common genes and DNA. TCRdb's processing, not the study's, gives the V and J calls here. This sample is represented by about 11,000 distinct CDR3 sequences; roughly 4% of them were singletons. The ten largest clones represent under 60% of the sample.

Sample: PBMCs, taken at surgery. This receptor was obtained from a female donor with early-stage non-small cell lung cancer. The rearrangement joined TRBV20-1 to TRBJ2-1; 14 nucleotides in the junction match TRBD2. The DNA sequence is as follows: TGCAGTGCTGTCGGGACTAGCGGGAGAATTGAGCAGTTCTTC. The resulting protein is CSAVGTSGRIEQFF.